This is a list of T cell receptor beta chains from one sample in a study of T cell changes during pregnancy in multiple sclerosis. The table came from immunoSEQ multiplex PCR; TCRdb's copy has only in-frame clones and leaves some out. This sample has about 55,000 clones, with 93% found just once. The source was CD8+ T cells from peripheral blood mononuclear cells, collected in the second trimester of pregnancy. Every receptor here comes from a female donor with multiple sclerosis, enrolled in a pregnancy study. The CDR3 runs from the conserved cysteine through the conserved F or W. Fields, in order: D gene, V gene, J gene, clone size, CDR3 protein, CDR3 DNA. D genes are given only for firm matches. Clone size is shown for a subset of rows, as once, few, many or a class of expanded clone.

NA,TRBV6-5,TRBJ2-5,NA,CASSYSRPPGTQYF,TGTGCCAGCAGTTACTCGAGGCCGCCGGGAACCCAGTACTTC
TRBD2,TRBV27,TRBJ2-3,NA,CASRSRGGTSGIFTDTQYF,TGTGCCAGCAGGTCCAGGGGGGGGACTAGCGGGATCTTCACAGATACGCAGTATTTT
TRBD2,TRBV12-5,TRBJ2-3,once,CASGTTSGSVTDTQYF,TGTGCTAGTGGTACCACTAGCGGGTCTGTGACAGATACGCAGTATTTT
TRBD2,TRBV15,TRBJ2-7,NA,CATSRGLWREGSYEQYF,TGTGCCACCAGCAGAGGGCTGTGGCGGGAGGGGAGCTACGAGCAGTACTTC
TRBD1,TRBV29-1,TRBJ1-2,NA,CSVVFRDRVNLKDGYTF,TGCAGCGTTGTTTTCCGGGACAGGGTTAACCTAAAGGATGGCTACACCTTC
NA,TRBV27,TRBJ2-7,NA,CASSFIGDNRYYEQYF,TGTGCCAGCAGTTTTATTGGGGACAACCGTTACTACGAGCAGTACTTC
TRBD2,TRBV5-1,TRBJ2-3,NA,CASRGGLGMSSTDTQYF,TGCGCCAGCAGGGGGGGACTAGGGATGTCTAGCACAGATACGCAGTATTTT
TRBD1,TRBV28,TRBJ2-5,NA,CASRRGQILQETQYF,TGTGCCAGCAGAAGGGGGCAGATTCTGCAAGAGACCCAGTACTTC
TRBD1,TRBV11-2,TRBJ2-7,NA,CASSLARQGIYEQYF,TGTGCCAGCAGCTTAGCTCGACAGGGTATCTACGAGCAGTACTTC
NA,TRBV27,TRBJ2-7,NA,CASSLLGREQYF,TGTGCCAGCAGTTTATTGGGGAGAGAGCAGTACTTC
NA,TRBV5-4,TRBJ1-5,NA,CASSPGGNQPQHF,TGTGCCAGCAGCCCCGGTGGCAATCAGCCCCAGCATTTT
TRBD2,TRBV19,TRBJ2-1,NA,CASRTSGGLSYNEQFF,TGTGCCAGTAGGACTAGCGGGGGACTTTCCTACAATGAGCAGTTCTTC
TRBD1,TRBV5-1,TRBJ2-1,NA,CASSLSQGWVGEQFF,TGCGCCAGCAGCTTGTCACAGGGGTGGGTGGGTGAGCAGTTCTTC
NA,TRBV10-1,TRBJ1-3,NA,CASSEPGAGNTIYF,TGCGCCAGCAGTGAGCCCGGGGCTGGAAACACCATATATTTT
NA,TRBV7-9,TRBJ2-7,NA,CASSLAGGRSEQYF,TGTGCCAGCAGCTTAGCGGGGGGACGATCCGAGCAGTACTTC
TRBD1,TRBV6-1,TRBJ2-7,NA,CASSEGEGANYEQYF,TGTGCCAGCAGTGAAGGAGAGGGGGCAAACTACGAGCAGTACTTC
TRBD2,TRBV30,TRBJ2-1,NA,CAWGGGRGDGEQFF,TGTGCCTGGGGTGGAGGGCGGGGGGATGGTGAGCAGTTCTTC
NA,TRBV14,TRBJ1-1,NA,CASSQTEVNTEAFF,TGTGCCAGCAGCCAAACCGAGGTGAACACTGAAGCTTTCTTT